These 8 T cell receptor beta chains came from one sample sequenced in a study of control samples from healthy donors and cancer patients. The table came from immunoSEQ multiplex PCR; TCRdb's copy has only in-frame clones and leaves some out. The data show tens of thousands of clones, with about 87% seen just once and 13% to 15% held by the top ten. Specimen: blood. These receptors all come from a woman aged 70-85 years in good health.

As concerns this clone: The same CDR3 can be traced to other DNA sequences in this sample. The J gene is TRBJ2-7, the V gene TRBV29-1; D remains unclear. The CDR3 extends over 12 amino acids. V lost 8 bases and J 4 bases, leaving 15 bases between the germline ends. Per germline, CDR1 SQVTM and CDR2 ANQGSEA. CDR3 DNA sequence: TGCAGCTTTAGGTTGGGGAATTACGAGCAGTACTTC. Translation: CSFRLGNYEQYF.

This sequence joins TRBV7-8 and TRBJ2-3; D call uncertain. V was shortened by 5 bases and J by 3 bases, with 9 bases between the two germline ends. CDR3 length: 13 amino acids. Germline loops: CDR1 SGHVS, CDR2 FQNEAQ. The DNA for the CDR3 is TGTGCCAGCAGCCTTCTAAGGACAGATACGCAGTATTTT. This encodes CASSLLRTDTQYF.

The rearrangement links TRBV7-9 to TRBJ2-5; D might be TRBD1 (6 bases). V shed 3 bases and J shed 5 bases, with 13 bases lying between them. The V gene's germline CDR1 is SEHNR and CDR2 FQNEAQ (reference sequence). The length of the CDR3 is 14 residues. CDR3 sequence reads: CASSLGAGLETQYF. In DNA, the CDR3 is TGTGCCAGCAGCTTGGGGGCAGGGTTGGAGACCCAGTACTTC.

This clone was detected only once. The rearrangement uses TRBV4-3 and TRBJ2-3; D not certain. CDR1 is LGHNA, CDR2 YSLEER, per germline. V was clipped by 1 base and J by 7 bases, with 3 bases between them. CDR3 length: 11 amino acids. DNA for the CDR3: TGCGCCAGCAGCCAAGGATATACGCAGTATTTT. Amino acids: CASSQGYTQYF.

The CDR3 DNA follows: TGCGCCAGCAGTGAGTCAACTAATTCACCCCTCCACTTT. Protein: CASSESTNSPLHF. The chain joins TRBV10-2 to TRBJ1-6; D unresolved. V gave up 0 bases and J gave up 6 bases, with 3 bases separating them. Germline-derived CDR1 and CDR2 are WSHSY and SAAADI. This CDR3 comprises 13 residues.

The CDR3: CASSVSGTMTGELFF. As DNA, the CDR3 is TGTGCCAGCAGCGTATCCGGGACTATGACCGGGGAGCTGTTTTTT. The rearrangement links TRBV9 to TRBJ2-2; 7 bases match TRBD2. Germline assignment: CDR1 SGDLS and CDR2 YYNGEE. The CDR3 loop spans 15 amino acids. V lost 1 base, J lost 5 bases, and 5 bases stayed unmatched.

J is TRBJ1-3 and V is TRBV29-1, with D perhaps TRBD1 (5 bases). From germline, CDR1 is SQVTM and CDR2 ANQGSEA. V dropped 4 bases and J dropped 2 bases, with 12 bases sitting between them. This CDR3 is 14 amino acids long. In DNA, the CDR3 is TGCAGCGTTGGGCTAGGAGGGGCTGGAAACACCATATATTTT. This gives the protein CSVGLGGAGNTIYF.

This chain links TRBV21-1 with TRBJ2-1; the table gives TRBD1 as D, unverified against the DNA. TRBV21-1 is designated a pseudogene. This CDR3 has 16 residues. The CDR3: CASPPGGGQGRNEQFF. CDR3 DNA: TGTGCCAGCCCCCCGGGGGGGGGACAGGGAAGGAATGAGCAGTTCTTC.